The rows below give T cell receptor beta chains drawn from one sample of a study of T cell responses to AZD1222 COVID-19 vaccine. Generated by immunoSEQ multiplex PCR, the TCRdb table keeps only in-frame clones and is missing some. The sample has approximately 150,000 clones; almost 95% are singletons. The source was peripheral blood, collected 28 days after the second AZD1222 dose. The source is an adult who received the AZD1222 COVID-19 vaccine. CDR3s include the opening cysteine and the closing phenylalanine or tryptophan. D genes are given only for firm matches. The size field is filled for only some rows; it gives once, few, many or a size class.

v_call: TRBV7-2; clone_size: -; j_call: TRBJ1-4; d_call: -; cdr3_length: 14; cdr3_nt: TGTGCCAGCAGACCCCGGGCAACTAATGAAAAACTGTTTTTT; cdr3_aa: CASRPRATNEKLFF
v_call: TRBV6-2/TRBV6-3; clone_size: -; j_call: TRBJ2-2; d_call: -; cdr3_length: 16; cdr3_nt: TGTGCCAGCAGTTACTCTCGCAGGCTGTTCCCCGGGGAGCTGTTTTTT; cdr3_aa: CASSYSRRLFPGELFF
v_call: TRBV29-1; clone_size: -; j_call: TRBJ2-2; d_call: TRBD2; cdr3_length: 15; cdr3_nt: TGCAGCGTTTTAGCGGGAGGAACGAACACCGGGGAGCTGTTTTTT; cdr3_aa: CSVLAGGTNTGELFF
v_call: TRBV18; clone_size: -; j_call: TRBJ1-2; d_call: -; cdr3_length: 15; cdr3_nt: TGTGCCAGCTCCCGAGAGCAGGTAGCTAACTATGGCTACACCTTC; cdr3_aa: CASSREQVANYGYTF
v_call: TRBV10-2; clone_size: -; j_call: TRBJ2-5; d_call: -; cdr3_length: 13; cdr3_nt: TGCGCCAGCAGTGGGACTGTCCAAGAGACCCAGTACTTC; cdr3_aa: CASSGTVQETQYF
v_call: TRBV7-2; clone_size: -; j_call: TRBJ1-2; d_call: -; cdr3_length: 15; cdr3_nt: TGTGCCAGCAGCTTAGTAGTGGGACGGGACTATGGCTACACCTTC; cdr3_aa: CASSLVVGRDYGYTF
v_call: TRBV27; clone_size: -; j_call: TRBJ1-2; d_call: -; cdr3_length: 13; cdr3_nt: TGTGCCAGCCAAGGCGGGGGCTCCTATGGCTACACCTTC; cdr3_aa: CASQGGGSYGYTF
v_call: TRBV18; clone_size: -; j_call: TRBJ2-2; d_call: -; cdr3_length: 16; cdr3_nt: TGTGCCAGCTCACCCCAACGGGCCCTTAACACCGGGGAGCTGTTTTTT; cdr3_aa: CASSPQRALNTGELFF
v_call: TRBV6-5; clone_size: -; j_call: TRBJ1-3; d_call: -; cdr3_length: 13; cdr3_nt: TGTGCCAGCAGTTACTCTCAGGGAAACACCATATATTTT; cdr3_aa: CASSYSQGNTIYF
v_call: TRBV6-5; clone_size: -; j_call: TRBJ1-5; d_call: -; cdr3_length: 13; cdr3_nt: TGTGCCAGCAGCAGACAGGGCAATCAGCCCCAGCATTTT; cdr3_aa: CASSRQGNQPQHF
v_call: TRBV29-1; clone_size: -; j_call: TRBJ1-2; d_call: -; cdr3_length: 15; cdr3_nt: TGCAGCGTCCACGTACTCTCCTCCGGGGGACCTGGCTACACCTTC; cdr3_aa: CSVHVLSSGGPGYTF
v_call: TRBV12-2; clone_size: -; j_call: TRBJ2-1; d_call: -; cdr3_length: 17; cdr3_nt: TGTGCAAGTCGCCACATTACAGGGTACTCCTCCTACAATGAGCAGTTCTTC; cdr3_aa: CASRHITGYSSYNEQFF
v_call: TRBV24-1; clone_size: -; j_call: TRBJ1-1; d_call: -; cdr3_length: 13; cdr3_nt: TGTGCCACCATGGGCTCCATGAACACTGAAGCTTTCTTT; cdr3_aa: CATMGSMNTEAFF
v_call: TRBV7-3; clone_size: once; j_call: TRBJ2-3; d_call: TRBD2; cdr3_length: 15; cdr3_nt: TGTGCCAGCAGCTCGGTCGGGGGGGCCGCAGATACGCAGTATTTT; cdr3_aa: CASSSVGGAADTQYF
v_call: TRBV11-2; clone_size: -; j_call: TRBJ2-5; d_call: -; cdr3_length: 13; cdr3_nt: TGTGCCAGCACCTCTAGCAGCAGGGAGACCCAGTACTTC; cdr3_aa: CASTSSSRETQYF
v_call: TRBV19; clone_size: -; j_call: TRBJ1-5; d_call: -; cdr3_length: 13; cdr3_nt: TGTGCCAGCCTCGGCAGGGGCTATCAGCCCCAGCATTTT; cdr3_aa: CASLGRGYQPQHF
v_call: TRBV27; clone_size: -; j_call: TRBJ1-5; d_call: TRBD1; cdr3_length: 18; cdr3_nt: TGTGCCAGCAGCCTGGACAGGGGGCGAGGTCGGAGCAATCAGCCCCAGCATTTT; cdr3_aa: CASSLDRGRGRSNQPQHF
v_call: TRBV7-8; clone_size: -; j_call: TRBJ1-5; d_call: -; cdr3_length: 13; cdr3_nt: TGTGCCAGCAGCCGACAGGAGAATCAGCCCCAGCATTTT; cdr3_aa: CASSRQENQPQHF
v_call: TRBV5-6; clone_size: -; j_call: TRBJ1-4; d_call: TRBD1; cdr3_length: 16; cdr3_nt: TGTGCCAGCAGCTTGGGCAGGACAGGGGCGGGAGAAAAACTGTTTTTT; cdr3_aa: CASSLGRTGAGEKLFF
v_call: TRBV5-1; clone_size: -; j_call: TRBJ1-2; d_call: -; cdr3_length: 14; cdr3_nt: TGCGCCAGCAGCTCGGGACTGCGCCTTGGGGGCTACACCTTC; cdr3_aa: CASSSGLRLGGYTF
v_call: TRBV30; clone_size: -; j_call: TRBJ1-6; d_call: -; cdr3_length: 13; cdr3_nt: TGTGCCTGGAGCCAGGGAAATAATTCACCCCTCCACTTT; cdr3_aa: CAWSQGNNSPLHF
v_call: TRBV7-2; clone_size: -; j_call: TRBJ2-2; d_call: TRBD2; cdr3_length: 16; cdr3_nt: TGTGCCAGCAGCTTAGCAAGCGGGAGAGCCACCGGGGAGCTGTTTTTT; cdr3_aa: CASSLASGRATGELFF
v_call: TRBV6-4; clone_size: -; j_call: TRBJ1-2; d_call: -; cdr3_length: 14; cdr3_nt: TGTGCCAGCAGTAAAGACGGACAGACTTATGGCTACACCTTC; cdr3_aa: CASSKDGQTYGYTF
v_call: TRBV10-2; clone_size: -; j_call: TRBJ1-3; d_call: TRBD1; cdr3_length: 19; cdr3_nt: TGCGCCAGCAGTAATTCCATCGATCCATGGGACAGGGTTGAAAACACCATATATTTT; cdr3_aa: CASSNSIDPWDRVENTIYF
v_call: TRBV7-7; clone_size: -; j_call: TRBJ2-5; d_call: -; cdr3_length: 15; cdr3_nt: TGTGCTAGCAGCCCGGGCAGAATCTGGAAAGAGACCCAGTACTTC; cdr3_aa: CASSPGRIWKETQYF
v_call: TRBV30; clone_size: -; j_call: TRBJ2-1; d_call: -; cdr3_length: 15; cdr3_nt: TGTGCCTGGAGTGTTGTACCGAAAACCCTACAGGGGCAGTTCTTC; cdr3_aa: CAWSVVPKTLQGQFF
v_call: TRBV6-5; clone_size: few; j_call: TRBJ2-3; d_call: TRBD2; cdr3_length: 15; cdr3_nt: TGTGCCAGCAGTTACTATCGGGGGGTGGCAGATACGCAGTATTTT; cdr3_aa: CASSYYRGVADTQYF
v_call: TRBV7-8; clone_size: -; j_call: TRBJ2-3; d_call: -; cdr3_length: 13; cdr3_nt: TGTGCCAGCAGCTTAGATCGCACAGATACGCAGTATTTT; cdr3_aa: CASSLDRTDTQYF
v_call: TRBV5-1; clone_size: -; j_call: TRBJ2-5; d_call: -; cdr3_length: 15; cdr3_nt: TGCGCCAGCAGCCCAGGGACGGGACCTCAAGAGACCCAGTACTTC; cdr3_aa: CASSPGTGPQETQYF
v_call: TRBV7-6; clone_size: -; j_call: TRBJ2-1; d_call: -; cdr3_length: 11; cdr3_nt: TGTGCCAGCAGCTTATTTACGGGGCAGTTCTTC; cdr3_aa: CASSLFTGQFF
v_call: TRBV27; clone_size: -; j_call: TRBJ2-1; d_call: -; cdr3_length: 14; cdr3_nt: TGTGCCAGCAGTTGGGGTTCAGGGGGGAATGAGCAGTTCTTC; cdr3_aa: CASSWGSGGNEQFF
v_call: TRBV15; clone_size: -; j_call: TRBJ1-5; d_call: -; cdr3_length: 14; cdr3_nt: TGTGCCACCAGCGGTCAGGGAAGCAATCAGCCCCAGCATTTT; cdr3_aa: CATSGQGSNQPQHF
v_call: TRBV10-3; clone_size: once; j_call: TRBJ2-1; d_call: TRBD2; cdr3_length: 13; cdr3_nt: TGTGCCATCAGTGAGCCCGGACTAGCGCGGCAGTTCTTC; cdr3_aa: CAISEPGLARQFF
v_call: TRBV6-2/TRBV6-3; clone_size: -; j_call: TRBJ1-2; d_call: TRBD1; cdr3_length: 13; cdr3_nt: TGTGCCAGCAGCCGCGGGACAGGAGATGGCTACACCTTC; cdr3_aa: CASSRGTGDGYTF
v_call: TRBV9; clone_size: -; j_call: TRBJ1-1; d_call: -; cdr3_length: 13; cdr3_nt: TGTGCCAGCAGCGTAGAGGGGAACACTGAAGCTTTCTTT; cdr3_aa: CASSVEGNTEAFF
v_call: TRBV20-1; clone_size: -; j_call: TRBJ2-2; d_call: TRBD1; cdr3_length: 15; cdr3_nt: TGCAGTGCTAGTAGAAAGACAGGGGGTACCGGGGAGCTGTTTTTT; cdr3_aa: CSASRKTGGTGELFF
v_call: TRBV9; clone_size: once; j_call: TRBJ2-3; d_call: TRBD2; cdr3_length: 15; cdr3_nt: TGTGCCAGCAGTCTTAGCGGGGGCCGCACAGATACGCAGTATTTT; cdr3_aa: CASSLSGGRTDTQYF
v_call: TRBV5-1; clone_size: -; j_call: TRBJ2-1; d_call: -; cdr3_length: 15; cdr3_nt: TGCGCCAGCAGCTTGGCCGTGAGCTCCTACAATGAGCAGTTCTTC; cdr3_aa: CASSLAVSSYNEQFF
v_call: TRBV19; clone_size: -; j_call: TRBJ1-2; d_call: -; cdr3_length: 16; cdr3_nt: TGTGCCAGTAGTATAGATCGTGGACAGTCAAACTATGGCTACACCTTC; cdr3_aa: CASSIDRGQSNYGYTF
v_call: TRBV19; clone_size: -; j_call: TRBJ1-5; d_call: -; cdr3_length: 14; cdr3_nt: TGTGCCAGTAGTTCGAGACAGCCCAATCAGCCCCAGCATTTT; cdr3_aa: CASSSRQPNQPQHF
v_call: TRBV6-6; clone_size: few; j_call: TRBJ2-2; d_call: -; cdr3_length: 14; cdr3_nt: TGTGCCAGCAGCCTGCTCCAGGGTTCAGGGGAGCTGTTTTTT; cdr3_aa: CASSLLQGSGELFF
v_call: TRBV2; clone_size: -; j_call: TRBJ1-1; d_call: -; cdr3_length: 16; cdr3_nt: TGTGCCAGCAGTGCCGGCGAGGGATTCATGAACACTGAAGCTTTCTTT; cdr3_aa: CASSAGEGFMNTEAFF